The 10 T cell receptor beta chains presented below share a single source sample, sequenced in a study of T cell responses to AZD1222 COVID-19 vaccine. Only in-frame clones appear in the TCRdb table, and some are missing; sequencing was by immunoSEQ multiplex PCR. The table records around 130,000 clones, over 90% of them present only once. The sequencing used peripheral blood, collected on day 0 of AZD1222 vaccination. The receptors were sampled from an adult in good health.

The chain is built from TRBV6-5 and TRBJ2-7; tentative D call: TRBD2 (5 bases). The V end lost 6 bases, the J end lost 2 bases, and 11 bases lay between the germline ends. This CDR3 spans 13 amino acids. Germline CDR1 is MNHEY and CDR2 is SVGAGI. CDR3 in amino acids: CASRAGITYEQYF. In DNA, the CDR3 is TGTGCCAGCAGGGCCGGGATAACCTACGAGCAGTACTTC.

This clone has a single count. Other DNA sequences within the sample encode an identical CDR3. In DNA, the CDR3 is TGTGCCAGCATTCGGACAGGGAACACTGAAGCTTTCTTT. Its protein is CASIRTGNTEAFF. The genes are TRBV6-5 and TRBJ1-1, with 7 bases that match TRBD1. Germline loops: CDR1 MNHEY, CDR2 SVGAGI. Trimming at V came to 7 bases and at J to 1 base, leaving 3 bases not matched to a gene. The CDR3 totals 13 residues.

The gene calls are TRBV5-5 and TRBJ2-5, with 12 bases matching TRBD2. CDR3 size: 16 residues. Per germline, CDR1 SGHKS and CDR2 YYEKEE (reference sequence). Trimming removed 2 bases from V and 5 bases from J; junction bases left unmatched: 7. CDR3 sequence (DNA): TGTGCCAGCAGCTTTCCTAGCGGGGGGGTATCGGAGACCCAGTACTTC. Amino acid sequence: CASSFPSGGVSETQYF.

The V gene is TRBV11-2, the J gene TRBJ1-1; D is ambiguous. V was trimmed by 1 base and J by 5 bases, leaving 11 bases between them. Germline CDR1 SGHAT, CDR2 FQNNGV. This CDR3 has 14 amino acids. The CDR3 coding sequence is TGTGCCAGCAGCTTAGTTAGAGTGAGGACTGAAGCTTTCTTT. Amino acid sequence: CASSLVRVRTEAFF.

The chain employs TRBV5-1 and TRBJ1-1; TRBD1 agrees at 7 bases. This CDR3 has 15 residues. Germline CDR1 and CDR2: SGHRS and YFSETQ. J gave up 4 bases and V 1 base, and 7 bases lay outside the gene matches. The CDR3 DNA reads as TGCGCCAGCAGCTTGCGCCCAGGGGGTGTCACTGAAGCTTTCTTT. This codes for CASSLRPGGVTEAFF.

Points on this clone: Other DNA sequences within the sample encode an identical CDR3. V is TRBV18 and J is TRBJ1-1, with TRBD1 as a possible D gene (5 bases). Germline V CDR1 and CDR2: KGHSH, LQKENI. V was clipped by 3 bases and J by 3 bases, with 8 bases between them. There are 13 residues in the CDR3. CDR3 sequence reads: CASSPGTDTEAFF. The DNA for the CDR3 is TGTGCCAGCTCACCTGGGACGGACACTGAAGCTTTCTTT.

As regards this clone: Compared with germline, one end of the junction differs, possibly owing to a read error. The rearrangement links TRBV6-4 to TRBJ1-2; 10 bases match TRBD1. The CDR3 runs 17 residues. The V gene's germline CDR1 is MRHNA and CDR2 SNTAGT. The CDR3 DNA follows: TGTGTCAGCAGCGCCGGGACAGGGGACTATGACAGCTATGGCTACACCTTC. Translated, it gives CVSSAGTGDYDSYGYTF.

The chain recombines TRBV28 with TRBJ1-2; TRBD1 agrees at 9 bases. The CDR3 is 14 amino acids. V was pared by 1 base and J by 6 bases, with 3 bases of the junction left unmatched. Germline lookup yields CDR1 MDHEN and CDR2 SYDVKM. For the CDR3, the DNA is TGTGCCAGCAGTTTATTGACAGGGGGACATGGCTACACCTTC. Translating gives CASSLLTGGHGYTF.

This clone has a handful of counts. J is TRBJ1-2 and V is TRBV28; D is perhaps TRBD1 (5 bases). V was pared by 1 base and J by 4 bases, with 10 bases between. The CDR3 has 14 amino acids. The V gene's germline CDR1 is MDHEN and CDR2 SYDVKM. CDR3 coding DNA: TGTGCCAGCAGTTTATTGGGGGAAGGCTATGGCTACACCTTC. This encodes CASSLLGEGYGYTF.

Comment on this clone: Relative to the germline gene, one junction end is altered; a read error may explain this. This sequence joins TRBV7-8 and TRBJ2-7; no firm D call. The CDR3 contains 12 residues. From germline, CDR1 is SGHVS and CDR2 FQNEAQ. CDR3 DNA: TGTGTCAGCAGCCCGCAAACTAACGAGCAGTACTTC. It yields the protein CVSSPQTNEQYF.